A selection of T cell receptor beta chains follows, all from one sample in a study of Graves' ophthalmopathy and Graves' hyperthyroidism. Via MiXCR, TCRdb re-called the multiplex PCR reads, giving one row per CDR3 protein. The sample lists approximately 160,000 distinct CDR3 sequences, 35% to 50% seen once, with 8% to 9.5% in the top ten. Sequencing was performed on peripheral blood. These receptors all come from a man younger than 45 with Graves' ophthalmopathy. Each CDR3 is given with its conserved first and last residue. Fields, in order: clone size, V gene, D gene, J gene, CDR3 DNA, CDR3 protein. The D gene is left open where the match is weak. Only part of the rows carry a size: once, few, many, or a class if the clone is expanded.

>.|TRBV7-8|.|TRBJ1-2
TGTGCCAGCAGCCCCCAGACAGCTAACTATGGCTACACCTTC
CASSPQTANYGYTF
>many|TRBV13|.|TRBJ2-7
TGTGCCAGCAGCCCTTCGGGGTTAGGCTACGAGCAGTACTTC
CASSPSGLGYEQYF
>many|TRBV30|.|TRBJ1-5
TGTGCCTGGAGTACCACGGTCAATCAGCCCCAGCATTTT
CAWSTTVNQPQHF
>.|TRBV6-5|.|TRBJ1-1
TGTGCCAGCAGCTTCCTCGGACAGGAAGCTTTCTTT
CASSFLGQEAFF
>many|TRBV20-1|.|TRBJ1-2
TGCAGTGCTAGAGTCCTCGGGCATCTTTATGGCTACACCTTC
CSARVLGHLYGYTF
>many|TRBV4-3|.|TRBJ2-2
TGCGCCAGCAGCCCGGACAGGAACACCGGGGAGCTGTTTTTT
CASSPDRNTGELFF
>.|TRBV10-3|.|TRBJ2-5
TGTGCCATCAGTGGGACAGATCAAGAGACCCAGTACTTC
CAISGTDQETQYF
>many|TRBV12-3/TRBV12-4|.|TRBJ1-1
TGTGCCAGCAAGAGAGAAGTGAACACTGAAGCTTTCTTT
CASKREVNTEAFF
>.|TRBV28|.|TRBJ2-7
TGTGCCAGCAGTTTACGGCTATGGGCCTACGAGCAGTACTTC
CASSLRLWAYEQYF
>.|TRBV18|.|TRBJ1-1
TGTGCCAGCTCACCACTTACTGAAGCTTTCTTT
CASSPLTEAFF
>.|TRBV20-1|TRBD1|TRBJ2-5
TGCAGTGCTAGGGTATGGGACAGAAAAGAGACCCAGTACTTC
CSARVWDRKETQYF
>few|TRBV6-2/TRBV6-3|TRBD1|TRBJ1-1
TGTGCCAGCAGTTACACGGGACAGCCGAACACTGAAGCTTTCTTT
CASSYTGQPNTEAFF
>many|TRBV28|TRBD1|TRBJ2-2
TGTGCCAGCAGTTACCCTCGAGGACAGGTGAACACCGGGGAGCTGTTTTTT
CASSYPRGQVNTGELFF
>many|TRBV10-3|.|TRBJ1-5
TGTGCCATCAGTCTCAGGGAGAACGATCAGCCCCAGCATTTT
CAISLRENDQPQHF
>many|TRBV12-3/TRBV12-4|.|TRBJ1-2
TGTGCCAGCAGCCGGGGAATTAGGGGCTATGGCTACACCTTC
CASSRGIRGYGYTF
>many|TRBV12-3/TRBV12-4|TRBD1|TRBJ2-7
TGTGCCAGCAGTCCCCAGGGGGCCTCCTACGAGCAGTACTTC
CASSPQGASYEQYF
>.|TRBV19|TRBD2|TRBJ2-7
TGTGCCAGTACCGGGACTAACCGTTACGAGCAGTACTTC
CASTGTNRYEQYF
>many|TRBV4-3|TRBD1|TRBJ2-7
TGCGCCAGCAGCCACGACCGGGACAGGGACGGGGAGCAGTACTTC
CASSHDRDRDGEQYF
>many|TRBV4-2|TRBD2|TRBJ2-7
TGTGCCAGCAGCCAAAAGAACGGGGGGGGTCCTACCTACGAGCAGTACTTC
CASSQKNGGGPTYEQYF
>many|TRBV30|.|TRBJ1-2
TGTGCCTGGAGTCGATCCGGGGAGAACTATGGCTACACCTTC
CAWSRSGENYGYTF
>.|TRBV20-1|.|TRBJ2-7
TGCAGTGCTAGAGAGTCCTACCAACCACCCTACGAGCAGTACTTC
CSARESYQPPYEQYF
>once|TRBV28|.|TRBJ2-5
TGTGCCAGCAGTAACCTAGCATGGGAGACCCAGTACTTC
CASSNLAWETQYF
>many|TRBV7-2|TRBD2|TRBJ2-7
TGTGCCAGCAGCCCAGACAGCGGGAGAAACTACGAGCAGTACTTC
CASSPDSGRNYEQYF
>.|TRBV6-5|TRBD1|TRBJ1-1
TGTGCCAGCAGTTACGGGACAGACTGGAGCACTGAAGCTTTCTTT
CASSYGTDWSTEAFF
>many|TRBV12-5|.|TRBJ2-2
TGTGCTAGTGGTCCTTCAAACACCGGGGAGCTGTTTTTT
CASGPSNTGELFF
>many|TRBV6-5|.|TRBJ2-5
TGTGCCAGCAGTTTGACAGTGGGGATTCCAGAGACCCAGTACTTC
CASSLTVGIPETQYF
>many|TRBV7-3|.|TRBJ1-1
TGTGCCAGCAGCTTAAGTGGCAGCAACACTGAAGCTTTCTTT
CASSLSGSNTEAFF
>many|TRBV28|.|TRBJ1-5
TGTGCCAGCAGTTCCCCAGCGAATCAGCCCCAGCATTTT
CASSSPANQPQHF
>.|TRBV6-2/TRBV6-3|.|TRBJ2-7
TGTGCCAGTAACTTTCAGGGAATCCACGAGCAGTACTTC
CASNFQGIHEQYF
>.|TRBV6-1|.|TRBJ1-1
TGTGCCAGCAGTGGGGGTCGTGGGAAGAACACTGAAGCTTTCTTT
CASSGGRGKNTEAFF
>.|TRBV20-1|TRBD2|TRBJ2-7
TGCAGTGCTAGCCCTAGCGGGTACGAGCAGTACTTC
CSASPSGYEQYF
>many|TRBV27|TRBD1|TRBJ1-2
TGTGCCAGCAGTCGGGGACAGGGGCCCTATGGCTACACCTTC
CASSRGQGPYGYTF
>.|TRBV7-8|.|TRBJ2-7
TGTGCCAGCAGCCAATCGGTGGATTCCTACGAGCAGTACTTC
CASSQSVDSYEQYF
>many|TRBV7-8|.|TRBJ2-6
TGTGCCAGCAGTCAAAGCTTGTTGGGGGCCAACGTCCTGACTTTC
CASSQSLLGANVLTF
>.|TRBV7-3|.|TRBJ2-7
TGTGCCAGCAGCTTCGTCGATGGCACGGGGCGCGAGCAGTACTTC
CASSFVDGTGREQYF
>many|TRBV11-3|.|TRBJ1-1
TGTGCCAGCAGCTCCCCAGACAGCACTGAAGCTTTCTTT
CASSSPDSTEAFF
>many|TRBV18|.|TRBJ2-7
TGTGCCAGCTCTATTACCCAGGCCTACGAGCAGTACTTC
CASSITQAYEQYF
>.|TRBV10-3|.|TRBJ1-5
TGTGCCATCAGTGAGAGGACCCCTAGTAGCAATCAGCCCCAGCATTTT
CAISERTPSSNQPQHF
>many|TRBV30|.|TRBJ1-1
TGTGCCTGGATCAGCCGTTTTCTGAACACTGAAGCTTTCTTT
CAWISRFLNTEAFF
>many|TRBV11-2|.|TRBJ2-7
TGTGCCAGCAGCATCGGGGCGGGGCCCTACTACGAGCAGTACTTC
CASSIGAGPYYEQYF
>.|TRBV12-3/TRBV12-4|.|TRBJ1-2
TGTGCCAGCACCCCTTTATATGGCTACACCTTC
CASTPLYGYTF
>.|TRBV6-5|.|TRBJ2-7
TGTGCCAGCAGTTCGACCACTCAAGCGTACTTC
CASSSTTQAYF
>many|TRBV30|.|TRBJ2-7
TGTGCCTGGAGTGTACGTTCCTATACGGAGAACGAGCAGTACTTC
CAWSVRSYTENEQYF
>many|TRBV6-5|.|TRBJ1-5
TGTGCCAGCAGTCCTCAGGGGAATCAGCCCCAGCATTTT
CASSPQGNQPQHF
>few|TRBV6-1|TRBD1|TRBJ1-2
TGTGCCAGCAGCAACAAACAGGGGGAGGTCTATGGCTACACCTTC
CASSNKQGEVYGYTF